A single T cell receptor beta chain is shown here with its context. The target antigen is unknown. The PCR used 60 Vbeta and 13 Jbeta primers. Here immunoSEQ multiplex PCR was the method, and the copy in TCRdb shows in-frame clones only, minus some. The sample comprises 110,000 to 150,000 clones, approximately 80% of which are singletons, and 1.5% to 2% rests with the top ten. The data are from a study of cytomegalovirus exposure and HLA in healthy donors. Study-level findings and limits: Specificity of a few CMV-associated chains for CMV antigens was verified in vitro.

The V end lost 0 bases, the J end lost 2 bases, and 8 bases lay between the germline ends. Germline lookup yields CDR1 SGDLS and CDR2 YYNGEE. CDR3 size: 14 residues. This clonotype originated in a woman between 35 and 50 years old in good health and CMV-seronegative. The rearrangement joins TRBV9 to TRBJ1-2, with a tentative D call TRBD1 (6 bases). The source material was PBMCs. CDR3: CASSVEDSNYGYTF. The CDR3 nucleotides are TGTGCCAGCAGCGTAGAGGACAGCAACTATGGCTACACCTTC.